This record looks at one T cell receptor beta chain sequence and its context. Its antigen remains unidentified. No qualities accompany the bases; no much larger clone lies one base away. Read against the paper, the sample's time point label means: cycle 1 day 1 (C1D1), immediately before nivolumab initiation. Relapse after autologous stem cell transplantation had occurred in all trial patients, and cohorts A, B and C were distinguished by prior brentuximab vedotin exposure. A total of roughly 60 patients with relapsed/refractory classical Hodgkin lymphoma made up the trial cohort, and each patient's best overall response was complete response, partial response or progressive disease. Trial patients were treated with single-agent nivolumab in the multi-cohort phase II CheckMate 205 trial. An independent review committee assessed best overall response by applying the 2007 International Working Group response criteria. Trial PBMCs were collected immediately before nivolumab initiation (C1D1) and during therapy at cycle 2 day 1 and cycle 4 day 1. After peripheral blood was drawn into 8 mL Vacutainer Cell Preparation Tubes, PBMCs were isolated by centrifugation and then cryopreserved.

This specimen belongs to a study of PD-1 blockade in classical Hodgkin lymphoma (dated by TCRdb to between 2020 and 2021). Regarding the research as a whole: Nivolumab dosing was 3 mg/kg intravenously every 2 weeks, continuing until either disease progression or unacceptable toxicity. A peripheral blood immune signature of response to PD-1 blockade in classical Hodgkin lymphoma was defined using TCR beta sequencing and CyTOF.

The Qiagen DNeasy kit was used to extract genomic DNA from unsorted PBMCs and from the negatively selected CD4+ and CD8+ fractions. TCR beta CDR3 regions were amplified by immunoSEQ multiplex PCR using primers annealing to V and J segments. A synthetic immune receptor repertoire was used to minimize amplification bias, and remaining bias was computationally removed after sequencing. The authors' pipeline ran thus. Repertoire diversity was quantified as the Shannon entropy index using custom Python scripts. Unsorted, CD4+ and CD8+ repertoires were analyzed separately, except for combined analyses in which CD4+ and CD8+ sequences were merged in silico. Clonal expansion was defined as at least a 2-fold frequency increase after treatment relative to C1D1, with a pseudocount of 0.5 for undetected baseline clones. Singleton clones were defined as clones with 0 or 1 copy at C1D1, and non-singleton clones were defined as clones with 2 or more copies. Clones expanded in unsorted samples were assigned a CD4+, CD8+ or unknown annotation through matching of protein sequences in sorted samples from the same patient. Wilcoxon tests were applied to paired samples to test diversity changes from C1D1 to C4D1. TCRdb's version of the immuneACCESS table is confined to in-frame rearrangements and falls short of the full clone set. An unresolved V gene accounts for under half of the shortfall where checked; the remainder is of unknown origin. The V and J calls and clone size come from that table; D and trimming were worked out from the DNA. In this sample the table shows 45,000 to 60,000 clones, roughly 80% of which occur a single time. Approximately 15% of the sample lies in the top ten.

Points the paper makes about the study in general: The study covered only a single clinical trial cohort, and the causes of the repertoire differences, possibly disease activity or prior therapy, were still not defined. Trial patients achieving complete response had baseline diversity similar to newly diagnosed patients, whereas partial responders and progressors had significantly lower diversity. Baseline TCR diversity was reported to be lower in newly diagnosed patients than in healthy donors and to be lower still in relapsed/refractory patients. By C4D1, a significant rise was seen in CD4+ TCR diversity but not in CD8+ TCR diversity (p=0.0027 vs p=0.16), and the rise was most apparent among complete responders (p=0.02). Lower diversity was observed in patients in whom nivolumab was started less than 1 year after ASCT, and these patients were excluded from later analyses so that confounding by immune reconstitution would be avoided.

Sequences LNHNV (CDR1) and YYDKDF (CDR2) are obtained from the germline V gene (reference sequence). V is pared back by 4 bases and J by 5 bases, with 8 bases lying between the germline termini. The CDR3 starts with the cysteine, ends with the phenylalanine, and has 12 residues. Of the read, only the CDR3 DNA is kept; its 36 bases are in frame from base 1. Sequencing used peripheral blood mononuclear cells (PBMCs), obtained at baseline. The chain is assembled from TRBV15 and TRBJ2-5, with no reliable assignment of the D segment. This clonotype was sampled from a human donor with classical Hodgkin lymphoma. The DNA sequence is TGTGCCACCAGCAACCGTTTGGAGACCCAGTACTTC. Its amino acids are CATSNRLETQYF.